A single sample is the source of the 9 T cell receptor beta chains below, sequenced in a study of beta chain features in type 1 diabetes. Reverse transcription of all isolated RNA meant that expressed TCRB transcripts were sequenced. Only in-frame clones appear in the TCRdb table, and some are missing; sequencing was by immunoSEQ multiplex PCR. Of almost 350,000 clones listed, 6.5% to 10% were seen once; the top ten hold under 0.5%. Input material: central memory CD4+ T cells from blood. These receptors were obtained from a woman under 30 in good health.

This clone has more than one count but fewer than ten. The rearrangement uses TRBV6-5 and TRBJ2-7; unclear D gene. Trimming took off 2 bases at V and 9 bases at J, with 8 bases between the two ends. This CDR3 comprises 11 residues. The germline V gene has CDR1 MNHEY and CDR2 SVGAGI. The CDR3 coding sequence is TGTGCCAGCAGTTACGGGAAAATGCAGTACTTC. As protein: CASSYGKMQYF.

This rearrangement joins TRBV7-2 to TRBJ1-1; D gene uncertain. Trimming removed 4 bases from V and 1 base from J, with 10 bases in between. Germline V CDR1 and CDR2: SGHTA, FQGNSA. This CDR3 spans 14 amino acids. Here the CDR3 DNA reads TGTGCCAGCAGCTCACGCCTCGGGAACACTGAAGCTTTCTTT. Its protein is CASSSRLGNTEAFF.

This sequence joins TRBV28 and TRBJ2-5; 7 bases align to TRBD1. The germline V gene encodes CDR1 MDHEN and CDR2 SYDVKM. The CDR3 has 14 amino acids. With 10 bases clipped from V and 4 bases from J, the junction kept 12 bases outside the gene matches. CDR3: CATLTGYRGETQYF. In DNA form, the CDR3 reads TGTGCCACCCTGACAGGGTATCGCGGAGAGACCCAGTACTTC.

This clone turned up a few times. The V call is TRBV23-1, the J call TRBJ1-1; no clear D gene. TRBV23-1 is known as an ORF, though its function is uncertain. V dropped 6 bases and J dropped 3 bases, with 14 bases sitting between them. This CDR3 is built from 14 residues. In DNA form, the CDR3 reads TGCGCCAGCAGCCCTATACCCCGGGACACTGAAGCTTTCTTT. It translates to CASSPIPRDTEAFF.

This clone appeared a few times. The rearrangement joins TRBV15 to TRBJ2-3; D gene ambiguous. V gave up 6 bases and J gave up 1 base, with 8 bases separating them. Germline V gene data show CDR1 as LNHNV and CDR2 as YYDKDF (reference sequence). This CDR3 is 13 amino acids long. This chain's CDR3 is CATRGEGTDTQYF. Written as DNA, the CDR3 is TGTGCCACCAGAGGAGAAGGCACAGATACGCAGTATTTT.

The chain links TRBV25-1 to TRBJ2-3; possibly TRBD1 for D (6 bases). The CDR3 has 15 residues. The germline gives CDR1 MGHDK, CDR2 SYGVNS. V lost 1 base, J lost 5 bases, and 13 bases lay in between. This CDR3 is CASSESPGDLDTQYF. As DNA, the CDR3 is TGTGCCAGCAGTGAATCGCCAGGGGATTTAGATACGCAGTATTTT.

This clone was found many times. This chain uses TRBV6-5 with TRBJ2-7; 9 bases line up with TRBD1. The trim removed 5 bases at V and 5 bases at J, leaving 7 bases unmatched. The CDR3 extends over 14 amino acids. CDR1 is MNHEY and CDR2 is SVGAGI in the germline V gene. CDR3 sequence: CASSKNRGQDEQYF. The CDR3 nucleotides read TGTGCCAGCAGTAAGAACAGGGGGCAGGACGAGCAGTACTTC.

The chain recombines TRBV2 with TRBJ2-3; TRBD1 matches at 10 bases. V lost 4 bases and J lost 3; bases outside the gene matches: 4. The length of the CDR3 is 15 residues. Germline-derived CDR1 and CDR2 are SNHLY and FYNNEI. The CDR3 protein is CASSGRTGGTDTQYF. CDR3 bases: TGTGCCAGCAGTGGGAGGACAGGGGGAACAGATACGCAGTATTTT.

The table lists this clone with a few counts. The V and J genes are TRBV7-2 and TRBJ1-2; D call uncertain. The germline CDR1 and CDR2 sequences are SGHTA and FQGNSA. Trimming took 1 base from V and 5 from J, leaving 11 bases between them. CDR3 length equals 14 residues. The CDR3 DNA reads as TGTGCCAGCAGCTTAGGTCGGGCCTTATATGGCTACACCTTC. Translating it yields CASSLGRALYGYTF. The entire variable domain, with the rest obtained from reference TRBV7-2 and TRBJ1-2, is as follows: GAGVSQSPSNKVTEKGKDVELRCDPISGHTALYWYRQSLGQGLEFLIYFQGNSAPDKSGLPSDRFSAERTGGSVSTLTIQRTQQEDSAVYLCASSLGRALYGYTFGSGTRLTVV.